A selection of T cell receptor beta chains follows, all from one sample in a study of blood T cell repertoires in COVID-19. Sequencing was performed with immunoSEQ multiplex PCR; in TCRdb, only in-frame clones are kept and a portion is missing. The sample carries 150,000 to 200,000 clones, 65% to 90% recorded once. Sequenced: peripheral blood. The receptors here all came from a man in his 60s with acute or convalescent COVID-19. Both conserved end residues are part of each CDR3. The D gene is left open where the match is weak. A clone size is listed for some rows: how often the clone was seen (once, few, many), or a class if it is expanded.

d_gene,abundance,v_gene,j_gene,CDR3aa,CDR3nt
-,once,TRBV2,TRBJ2-5,CASSGWTAKQETQYF,TGTGCCAGCAGTGGATGGACAGCCAAACAAGAGACCCAGTACTTC
TRBD1,-,TRBV2,TRBJ1-2,CASSEAGDRVESGYTF,TGTGCCAGCAGTGAAGCGGGGGACAGGGTAGAGAGTGGCTACACCTTC
-,-,TRBV28,TRBJ1-5,CASSTRGLPQHF,TGTGCCAGCAGTACAAGAGGGCTGCCCCAGCATTTT
TRBD1,-,TRBV27,TRBJ1-4,CASRQGATNEKLFF,TGTGCCAGCAGACAGGGGGCCACTAATGAAAAACTGTTTTTT
-,-,TRBV12-5,TRBJ2-7,CASGFLGVEQYF,TGTGCTAGTGGCTTCCTAGGGGTCGAGCAGTACTTC
TRBD1,-,TRBV18,TRBJ2-7,CASSPAGQGPWEQYF,TGTGCCAGCTCACCAGCGGGACAGGGGCCATGGGAGCAGTACTTC
-,once,TRBV7-8,TRBJ2-3,CASSPAGGDTQYF,TGTGCCAGCAGCCCAGCCGGGGGAGATACGCAGTATTTT
-,-,TRBV4-1,TRBJ2-5,CASSQSFGTLQETQYF,TGCGCCAGCAGCCAGAGTTTCGGGACACTACAAGAGACCCAGTACTTC
TRBD1,-,TRBV6-1,TRBJ1-2,CASSEATGGWDGYTF,TGTGCCAGCAGTGAAGCAACAGGGGGTTGGGATGGCTACACCTTC
-,-,TRBV29-1,TRBJ2-5,CSVDWILGTQYF,TGCAGCGTGGACTGGATACTAGGGACCCAGTACTTC
TRBD2,-,TRBV7-3,TRBJ2-1,CASRGTSSNEQFF,TGTGCCAGCAGGGGGACTAGCTCCAATGAGCAGTTCTTC
-,-,TRBV19,TRBJ1-1,CATKVSDTEAFF,TGTGCCACCAAAGTATCGGACACTGAAGCTTTCTTT
-,-,TRBV7-3,TRBJ1-2,CASSIGSGYGYTF,TGTGCCAGCTCGATCGGTTCGGGCTATGGCTACACCTTC
-,-,TRBV6-5,TRBJ2-1,CASSYSMGSEGEQFF,TGTGCCAGCAGTTACTCGATGGGTAGCGAGGGTGAGCAGTTCTTC
-,few,TRBV30,TRBJ1-3,CAWSVQYAGSGNTIYF,TGTGCCTGGAGTGTCCAGTATGCAGGCTCTGGAAACACCATATATTTT
TRBD2,-,TRBV11-2,TRBJ2-7,CASSLVGGTPYEQYF,TGTGCCAGCAGCTTAGTGGGGGGGACCCCCTACGAGCAGTACTTC
TRBD1,few,TRBV7-9,TRBJ2-3,CASSRPRTGESDTQYF,TGTGCCAGCAGCCGACCCCGGACAGGGGAAAGCGATACGCAGTATTTT
TRBD2,-,TRBV6-5,TRBJ2-1,CASSYKAGAIYNEQFF,TGTGCCAGCAGTTATAAAGCGGGGGCGATATACAATGAGCAGTTCTTC
-,-,TRBV27,TRBJ1-1,CASSLSITGEAFF,TGTGCCAGCAGTTTATCGATAACAGGCGAGGCTTTCTTT
TRBD2,-,TRBV3-1/TRBV3-2,TRBJ2-2,CASGGLAGGFTGELFF,TGTGCCAGCGGAGGACTAGCGGGAGGGTTCACCGGGGAGCTGTTTTTT
-,-,TRBV5-1,TRBJ2-5,CASSPDEEETQYF,TGCGCCAGCAGCCCAGATGAGGAGGAGACCCAGTACTTC
TRBD1,-,TRBV5-1,TRBJ2-7,CASSPAGGYEQYF,TGCGCCAGCAGCCCCGCAGGGGGCTACGAGCAGTACTTC
-,-,TRBV2,TRBJ1-2,CASSELFYGYTF,TGTGCCAGCAGTGAACTGTTCTATGGCTACACCTTC
TRBD2,-,TRBV5-1,TRBJ2-5,CASSLVSGSETQYF,TGCGCCAGCAGCTTGGTTAGCGGGAGTGAGACCCAGTACTTC
-,few,TRBV29-1,TRBJ2-2,CSVIPSVNTGELFF,TGCAGCGTTATTCCTTCGGTGAACACCGGGGAGCTGTTTTTT
TRBD1,once,TRBV6-5,TRBJ1-5,CASRGDRGAVQPQHF,TGTGCCAGCAGGGGGGACAGGGGCGCCGTTCAGCCCCAGCATTTT
TRBD1,few,TRBV27,TRBJ1-5,CASTSTGGGNQPQHF,TGTGCCAGCACCTCGACAGGGGGAGGCAATCAGCCCCAGCATTTT
-,-,TRBV12-3/TRBV12-4,TRBJ2-1,CASVRGWDEQFF,TGTGCCAGCGTCCGGGGTTGGGATGAGCAGTTCTTC
-,-,TRBV2,TRBJ2-7,CASSRGTYEQYF,TGTGCCAGCAGTCGGGGGACCTACGAGCAGTACTTC
-,few,TRBV5-6,TRBJ2-7,CASSLGSTGGYEQYF,TGTGCCAGCAGCTTGGGGTCAACAGGAGGGTACGAGCAGTACTTC
-,-,TRBV6-5,TRBJ1-5,CASRTTTGYQPQHF,TGTGCCAGCAGAACGACGACAGGCTATCAGCCCCAGCATTTT
TRBD2,-,TRBV30,TRBJ2-6,CAWSVGGFGSGANVLTF,TGTGCCTGGAGTGTCGGGGGGTTTGGGTCTGGGGCCAACGTCCTGACTTTC
TRBD1,-,TRBV5-5,TRBJ1-1,CASSQTGGSTEAFF,TGTGCCAGCAGCCAGACAGGGGGAAGTACTGAAGCTTTCTTT
-,-,TRBV28,TRBJ1-5,CVVRGGWSQPQHF,TGTGTAGTCAGGGGCGGTTGGAGTCAGCCCCAGCATTTT
-,-,TRBV6-6,TRBJ1-1,CASSQNLGADTEAFF,TGTGCCAGCAGCCAAAATCTGGGGGCCGACACTGAAGCTTTCTTT
-,-,TRBV6-5,TRBJ2-1,CASTVEWGVYNEQFF,TGTGCCAGCACCGTGGAGTGGGGCGTTTACAATGAGCAGTTCTTC
-,-,TRBV14,TRBJ2-3,CASSHNKFPSDTQYF,TGTGCCAGCAGCCACAACAAGTTCCCCTCAGATACGCAGTATTTT
TRBD1,-,TRBV29-1,TRBJ2-1,CSVEFRTGVNNEQFF,TGCAGCGTTGAATTCAGGACAGGGGTCAACAATGAGCAGTTCTTC
-,-,TRBV25-1,TRBJ1-1,CASSERGGIGCFF,TGTGCCAGCAGTGAACGAGGAGGGATTGGTTGCTTCTTT
-,-,TRBV3-1/TRBV3-2,TRBJ2-7,CASSQGTSTYEQYF,TGTGCCAGCAGCCAAGGGACATCGACCTACGAGCAGTACTTC
-,-,TRBV20-1,TRBJ1-2,CSARRGGYTF,TGCAGTGCTAGGAGGGGGGGCTACACCTTC
TRBD1,-,TRBV10-1,TRBJ1-4,CASSPGTGGYEKLFF,TGCGCCAGCAGCCCCGGGACAGGGGGTTATGAAAAACTGTTTTTT
TRBD2,once,TRBV10-2,TRBJ2-5,CASSELPTSGRETQYF,TGCGCCAGCAGTGAACTTCCAACTAGCGGGAGGGAGACCCAGTACTTC
-,-,TRBV18,TRBJ1-1,CASSPRTDTEAFF,TGTGCCAGCTCACCCAGGACAGACACTGAAGCTTTCTTT